This TCR beta chain was captured by sequencing in a study of T-cell reconstitution after alpha-beta-depleted transplantation in children. Study findings and constraints: Most T-cell counts and diversity one year after the transplant came from T cells that were newly produced. Several hundred rapidly expanded clones from non-depleted graft cells reportedly supplied alpha-beta T cells about two months post-transplant. The high TCRbeta diversity at day 60 in some patients came from surviving recipient T cells and thymic progenitors.

A library of TCRbeta sequences, prepared with unique molecular identifiers, was generated. TCRdb passed the PCR reads through MiXCR, listing each CDR3 protein once. The sample holds 200,000 to 300,000 distinct CDR3 sequences, about 25% seen once. The CDR3 is 15 amino acids. CDR1 and CDR2 from the germline V gene are MGHDK and SYGVNS. There are many counts of this clonotype. Its matching antigen is unknown. Mismatch with germline at one junction end may stem from a read error. The specimen comprised PBMCs, sampled before TCRalphabeta/CD19-depleted stem cell transplant. This clonotype originated in a girl aged 2 to 9 with Fanconi anemia, due to receive a stem cell transplant. V and J are TRBV25-1 and TRBJ2-1; 9 bases map to TRBD1. The CDR3 here is CASSETGGLGHEQFF. CDR3 DNA sequence: TGTGCCAGTAGTGAGACAGGGGGTTTAGGGCATGAGCAGTTCTTC.